This TCR beta chain was found in a study of shared clonotypes between healthy human individuals. In the study overall: Sampling drew on donors who were a couple of women and a few men aged 18 to 49.

CD45RO-negative cells were positively selected for CCR7, leaving out terminally differentiated effector memory CD45RA+ cells. From germline, CDR1 is MGHRA and CDR2 YSYEKL. Unmatched junction bases numbered 16, after V lost 1 base and J lost 11 bases. This CDR3 is built from 17 residues. Regarding the study as a whole: Memory subsets had estimated richness that was generally smaller than that of naive subsets.

The authors distributed each subset's genomic DNA evenly over several immunoSEQ plates. Only in-frame clones appear in the TCRdb table, and some are missing; sequencing was by immunoSEQ multiplex PCR. The sample shows around 2,000,000 clones, about 95% of them seen only once. In regard to this clone: Its antigen is undetermined.

The source material was naive CD8+ T cells sorted from blood. The V call is TRBV4-1, the J call TRBJ1-1; 10 nucleotides match TRBD1. The receptor comes from a man between 18 and 29 years old in good health. CDR3 nucleotides: TGCGCCAGCAGCCAAGGCGAGGGGACAGGGGATTTAACGGAGGCTTTCTTT. Translation gives CASSQGEGTGDLTEAFF.